This T cell receptor beta chain was sequenced for a study of CD8+ T cells in alopecia areata. Germline loops: CDR1 GTSNPN, CDR2 SVGIG (reference sequence). Trimming pared 4 bases from V and 0 bases from J, leaving 10 bases between. CDR3 length: 15 amino acids. The sample's treatment: oral pan-JAK inhibitor, 5-10 mg twice daily. CD4+ and CD8+ T cells were sorted from PBMCs. Extraction and reverse transcription of RNA yielded cDNA as the sequencing template. Assay used: immunoSEQ multiplex PCR; TCRdb lists only in-frame clones, some missing. The sample includes around 180,000 clones, 60% seen only once; the top ten take 1%.

The source material was CD4+ T cells sorted from blood, sampled at week 24, from a patient treated with tofacitinib. The sequence was collected from a human donor with alopecia areata. The chain has TRBV30 and TRBJ2-6, with no clear D. The CDR3 DNA is TGTGCCTGGAATGCCCAGAACTCTGGGGCCAACGTCCTGACTTTC. Residues: CAWNAQNSGANVLTF.